This T cell receptor beta chain comes out of a study of blood T cell repertoires in COVID-19. On this clone: Other DNA variants within this sample encode the same CDR3.

As handled by the study authors: It was from reference gene primer amplification that nucleated cell counts were estimated. The protocol was immunoSEQ multiplex PCR, while the TCRdb copy is restricted to in-frame clones and leaves out a portion. The V and J calls and clone size come from that table; D and trimming were worked out from the DNA. The profile shows 130,000 or so clones, about 86% of them singletons. CDR1 and CDR2 (germline): LNHDA, SQIVND (reference sequence). The CDR3 totals 13 residues. The V and J ends lost 5 bases and 0 bases respectively, with 7 bases between them. Material for sequencing was peripheral blood. This chain joins TRBV19 and TRBJ1-1; a possible D gene is TRBD1 (5 bases). This TCR derives from a woman aged 55-69 years with acute or convalescent COVID-19. DNA for the CDR3: TGTGCCAGTAGTCAGGGTCTGAACACTGAAGCTTTCTTT. Protein product: CASSQGLNTEAFF.